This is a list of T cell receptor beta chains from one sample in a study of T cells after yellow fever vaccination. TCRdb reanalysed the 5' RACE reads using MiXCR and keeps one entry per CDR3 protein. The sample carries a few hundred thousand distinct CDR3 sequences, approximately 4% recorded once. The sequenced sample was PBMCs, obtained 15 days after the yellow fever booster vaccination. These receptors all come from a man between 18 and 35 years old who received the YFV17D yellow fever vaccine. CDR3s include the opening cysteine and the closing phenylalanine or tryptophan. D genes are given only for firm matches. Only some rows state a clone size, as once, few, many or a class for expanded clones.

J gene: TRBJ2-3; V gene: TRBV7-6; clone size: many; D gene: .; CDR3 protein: CASSLAWRTSTDTQYF; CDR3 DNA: TGTGCCAGCAGCTTAGCCTGGCGTACTAGCACAGATACGCAGTATTTT
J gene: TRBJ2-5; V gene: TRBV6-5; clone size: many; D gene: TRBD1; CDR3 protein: CASGNRGPSFSQETQYF; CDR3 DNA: TGTGCCAGCGGCAACAGGGGGCCGTCTTTTTCCCAAGAGACCCAGTACTTC
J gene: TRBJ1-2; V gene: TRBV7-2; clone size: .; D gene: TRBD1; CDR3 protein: CASSTRDSNPYGYTF; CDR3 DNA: TGTGCCAGCAGCACTCGGGACAGCAACCCCTATGGCTACACCTTC
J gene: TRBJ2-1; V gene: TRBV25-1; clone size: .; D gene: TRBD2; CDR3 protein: CASSEYRLADEQFF; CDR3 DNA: TGTGCCAGCAGTGAATACAGACTAGCAGATGAGCAGTTCTTC
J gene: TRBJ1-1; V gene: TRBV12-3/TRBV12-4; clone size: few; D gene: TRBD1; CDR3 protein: CASSPWTGLDTEAFF; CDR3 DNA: TGTGCCAGCAGTCCATGGACAGGGTTGGACACTGAAGCTTTCTTT
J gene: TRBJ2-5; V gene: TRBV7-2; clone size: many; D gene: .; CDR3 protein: CASSQGGPTRETQYF; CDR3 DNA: TGTGCCAGCAGCCAGGGGGGGCCCACACGAGAGACCCAGTACTTC
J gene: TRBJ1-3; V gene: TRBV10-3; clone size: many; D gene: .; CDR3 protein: CAISETGNTIYF; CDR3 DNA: TGTGCCATCAGTGAGACAGGAAACACCATATATTTT
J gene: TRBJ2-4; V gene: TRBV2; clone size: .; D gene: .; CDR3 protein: CASSEMSEAKNIQYF; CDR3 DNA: TGTGCCAGCAGTGAAATGTCGGAAGCCAAAAACATTCAGTACTTC
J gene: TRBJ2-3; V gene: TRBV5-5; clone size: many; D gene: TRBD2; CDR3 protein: CASSFGLAGRSDTQYF; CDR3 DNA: TGTGCCAGCAGCTTCGGACTAGCGGGGCGGTCCGATACGCAGTATTTT
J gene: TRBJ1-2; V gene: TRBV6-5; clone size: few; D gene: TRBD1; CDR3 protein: CASTRGGAQYGYTF; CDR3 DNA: TGTGCCAGCACCAGGGGGGGGGCCCAATACGGCTACACCTTC
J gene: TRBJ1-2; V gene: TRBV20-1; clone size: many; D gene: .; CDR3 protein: CSANSLVGGYGYTF; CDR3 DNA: TGCAGTGCCAATAGTCTGGTTGGGGGCTATGGCTACACCTTC
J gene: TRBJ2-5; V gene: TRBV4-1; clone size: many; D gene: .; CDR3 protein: CASGARDRETQYF; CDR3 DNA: TGCGCCAGCGGAGCCAGAGACCGAGAGACCCAGTACTTC
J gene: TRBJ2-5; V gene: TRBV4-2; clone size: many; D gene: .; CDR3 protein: CASSQVADQETQYF; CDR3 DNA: TGTGCCAGCAGCCAAGTGGCGGACCAAGAGACCCAGTACTTC
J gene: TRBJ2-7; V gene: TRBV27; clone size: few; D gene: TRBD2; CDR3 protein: CASSFLPSGDPYF; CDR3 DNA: TGTGCCAGCAGTTTCCTCCCTAGCGGGGATCCGTACTTC
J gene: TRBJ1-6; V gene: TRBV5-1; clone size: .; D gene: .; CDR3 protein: CASSSDLQSSYNSPLHF; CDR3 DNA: TGCGCCAGCAGCTCGGACCTACAAAGCTCCTATAATTCACCCCTCCACTTT
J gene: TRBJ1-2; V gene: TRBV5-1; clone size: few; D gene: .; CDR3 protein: CASSLGATSNYGYTF; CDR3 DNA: TGCGCCAGCAGCTTAGGGGCAACTTCTAACTATGGCTACACCTTC
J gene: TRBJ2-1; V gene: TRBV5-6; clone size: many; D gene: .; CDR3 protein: CASSFSRGNEQFF; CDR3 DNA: TGTGCCAGCAGCTTTTCCAGGGGAAATGAGCAGTTCTTC
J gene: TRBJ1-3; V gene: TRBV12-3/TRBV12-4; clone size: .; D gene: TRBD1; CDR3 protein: CASSLTRRVRDSSGNTIYF; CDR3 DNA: TGTGCCAGCAGTTTGACCCGCAGGGTTCGGGACAGCTCTGGAAACACCATATATTTT
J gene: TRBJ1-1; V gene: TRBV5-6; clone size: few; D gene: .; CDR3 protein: CASSWTAGMNTEAFF; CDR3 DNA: TGTGCCAGCAGCTGGACGGCGGGGATGAACACTGAAGCTTTCTTT
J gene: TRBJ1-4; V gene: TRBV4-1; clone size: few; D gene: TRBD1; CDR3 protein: CASSHRTGENRKEKLFF; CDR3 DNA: TGCGCCAGCAGCCACCGGACAGGGGAGAACAGGAAGGAAAAACTGTTTTTT
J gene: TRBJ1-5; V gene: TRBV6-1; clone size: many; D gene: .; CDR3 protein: CASRTDRRFAQPQHF; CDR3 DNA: TGTGCCAGCAGGACTGACAGACGATTTGCCCAGCCCCAGCATTTT
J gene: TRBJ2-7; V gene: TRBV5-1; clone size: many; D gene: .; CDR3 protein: CASSLGGIVEYEQYF; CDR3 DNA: TGCGCCAGCAGCTTGGGTGGGATTGTTGAGTACGAGCAGTACTTC
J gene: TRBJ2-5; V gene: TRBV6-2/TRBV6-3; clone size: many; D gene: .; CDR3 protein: CASSDPGQETQYF; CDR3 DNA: TGTGCCAGCAGCGACCCGGGCCAAGAGACCCAGTACTTC
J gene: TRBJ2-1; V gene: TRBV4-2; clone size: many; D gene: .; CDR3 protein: CASSQDAFSYNEQFF; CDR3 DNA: TGTGCCAGCAGCCAAGACGCCTTCTCCTACAATGAGCAGTTCTTC
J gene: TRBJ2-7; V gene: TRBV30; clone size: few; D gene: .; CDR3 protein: CAWSVTRYEQYF; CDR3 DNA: TGTGCCTGGAGTGTAACCCGCTACGAGCAGTACTTC
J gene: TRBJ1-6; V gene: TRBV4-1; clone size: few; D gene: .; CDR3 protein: CASSQGVYEVGNSPLHF; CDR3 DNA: TGCGCCAGCAGCCAAGGAGTCTATGAGGTGGGGAATTCACCCCTCCACTTT
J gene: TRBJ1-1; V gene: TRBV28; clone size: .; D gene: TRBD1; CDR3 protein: CASSPDRDAEAFF; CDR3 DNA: TGTGCCAGCAGTCCGGACAGGGACGCTGAAGCTTTCTTT
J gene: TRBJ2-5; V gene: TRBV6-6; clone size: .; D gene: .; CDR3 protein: CASSLRHPETQYF; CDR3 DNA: TGTGCCAGCAGCTTACGTCATCCGGAGACCCAGTACTTC